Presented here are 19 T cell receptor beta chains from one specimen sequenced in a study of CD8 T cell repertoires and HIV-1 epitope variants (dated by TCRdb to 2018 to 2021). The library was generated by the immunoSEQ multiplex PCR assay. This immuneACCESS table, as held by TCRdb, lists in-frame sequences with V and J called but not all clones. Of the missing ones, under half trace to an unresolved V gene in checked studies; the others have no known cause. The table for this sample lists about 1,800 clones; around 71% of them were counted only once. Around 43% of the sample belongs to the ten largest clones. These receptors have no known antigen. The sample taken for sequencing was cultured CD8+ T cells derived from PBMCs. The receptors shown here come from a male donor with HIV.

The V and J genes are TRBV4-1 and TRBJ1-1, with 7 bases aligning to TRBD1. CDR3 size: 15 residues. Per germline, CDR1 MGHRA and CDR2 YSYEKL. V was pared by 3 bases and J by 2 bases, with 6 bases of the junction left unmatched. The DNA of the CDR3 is TGCGCCAGCAGCCATGGGGGACAGTTAAACACTGAAGCTTTCTTT. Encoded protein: CASSHGGQLNTEAFF.

The CDR3 sequence is CASSLSEEAGGPREQFF. The CDR3 coding sequence is TGTGCCAGCAGCTTATCGGAGGAGGCGGGAGGGCCCCGGGAGCAGTTCTTC. V usage is TRBV13 and J usage is TRBJ2-1, with 9 bases lining up with TRBD2. Germline V CDR1 and CDR2: PRHDT, FYEKMQ (reference sequence). V shed 2 bases and J 10 bases; nucleotides not matched to a gene: 15. The CDR3 has 17 amino acids.

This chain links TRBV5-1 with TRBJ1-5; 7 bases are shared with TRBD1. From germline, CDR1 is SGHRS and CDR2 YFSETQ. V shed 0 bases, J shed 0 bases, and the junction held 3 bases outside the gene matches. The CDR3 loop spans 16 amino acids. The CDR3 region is CASSLGDSYSNQPQHF. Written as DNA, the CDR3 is TGCGCCAGCAGCTTGGGGGACAGCTATAGCAATCAGCCCCAGCATTTT.

The CDR3 DNA follows: TGTGCCAGCAGCGAGTCGGCGGGGGCCAACCGCGAGCAGTACTTC. Translation gives CASSESAGANREQYF. The J gene is TRBJ2-7, the V gene TRBV7-6, with a weak D call TRBD2 (7 bases). CDR3 length: 15 amino acids. From germline, CDR1 is SGHVS and CDR2 FNYEAQ. The V end lost 5 bases, the J end lost 6 bases, and 20 bases lay between the germline ends.

CDR3 sequence: CATQYVGGGDEQFF. Written as DNA, the CDR3 is TGTGCCACCCAGTATGTAGGGGGCGGGGATGAGCAGTTCTTC. V and J are TRBV19 and TRBJ2-1; possibly TRBD1 for D (7 bases). The CDR3 has 14 residues. Trimming pared 10 bases from V and 8 bases from J, leaving 21 bases between. Germline CDR1 LNHDA, CDR2 SQIVND (reference sequence). Using reference TRBV19 and TRBJ2-1 for the parts outside the CDR3, the full variable domain is DGGITQSPKYLFRKEGQNVTLSCEQNLNHDAMYWYRQDPGQGLRLIYYSQIVNDFQKGDIAEGYSVSREKKESFPLTVTSAQKNPTAFYLCATQYVGGGDEQFFGPGTRLTVL.

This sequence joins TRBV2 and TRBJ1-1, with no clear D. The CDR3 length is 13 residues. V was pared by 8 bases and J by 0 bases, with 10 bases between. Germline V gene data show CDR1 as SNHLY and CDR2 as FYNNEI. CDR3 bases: TGTGCCAGCCGTGGAATTATGAACACTGAAGCTTTCTTT. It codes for CASRGIMNTEAFF.

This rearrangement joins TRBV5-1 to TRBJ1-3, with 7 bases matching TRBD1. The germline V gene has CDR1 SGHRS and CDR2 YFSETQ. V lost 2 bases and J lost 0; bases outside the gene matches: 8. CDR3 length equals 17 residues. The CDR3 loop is CASSLMGQPLSGNTIYF. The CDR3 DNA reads TGCGCCAGCAGCTTAATGGGACAGCCGCTCTCTGGAAACACCATATATTTT.

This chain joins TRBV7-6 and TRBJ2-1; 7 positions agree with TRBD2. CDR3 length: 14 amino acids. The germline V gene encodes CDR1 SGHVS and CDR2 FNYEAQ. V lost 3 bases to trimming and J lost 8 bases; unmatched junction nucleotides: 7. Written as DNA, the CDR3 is TGTGCCAGCAGCTTGGGCGGGAGAGGCGATGAGCAGTTCTTC. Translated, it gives CASSLGGRGDEQFF.

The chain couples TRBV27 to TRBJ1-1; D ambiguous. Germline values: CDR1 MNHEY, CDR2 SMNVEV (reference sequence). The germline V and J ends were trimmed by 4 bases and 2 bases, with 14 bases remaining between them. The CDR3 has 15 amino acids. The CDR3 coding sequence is TGTGCCAGCAGTTCCCTATTTACAGTAAACACTGAAGCTTTCTTT. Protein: CASSSLFTVNTEAFF.

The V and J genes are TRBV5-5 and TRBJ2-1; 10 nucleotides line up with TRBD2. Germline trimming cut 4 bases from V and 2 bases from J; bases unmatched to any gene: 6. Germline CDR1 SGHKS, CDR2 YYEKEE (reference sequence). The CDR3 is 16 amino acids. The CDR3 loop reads CASSVAGGPPYNEQFF. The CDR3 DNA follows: TGTGCCAGCAGCGTAGCGGGAGGCCCCCCCTACAATGAGCAGTTCTTC.

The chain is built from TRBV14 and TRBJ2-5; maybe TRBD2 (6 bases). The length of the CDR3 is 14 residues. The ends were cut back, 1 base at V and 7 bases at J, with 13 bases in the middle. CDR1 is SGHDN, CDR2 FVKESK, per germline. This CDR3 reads CASSQVRGRGTQYF. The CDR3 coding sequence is TGTGCCAGCAGCCAAGTGCGGGGCCGGGGGACCCAGTACTTC.

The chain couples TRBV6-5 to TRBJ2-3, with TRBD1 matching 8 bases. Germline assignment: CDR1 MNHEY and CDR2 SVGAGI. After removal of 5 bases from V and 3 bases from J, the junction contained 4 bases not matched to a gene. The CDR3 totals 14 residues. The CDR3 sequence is CASSGTGGTDTQYF. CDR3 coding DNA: TGTGCCAGCAGTGGGACAGGCGGGACAGATACGCAGTATTTT.

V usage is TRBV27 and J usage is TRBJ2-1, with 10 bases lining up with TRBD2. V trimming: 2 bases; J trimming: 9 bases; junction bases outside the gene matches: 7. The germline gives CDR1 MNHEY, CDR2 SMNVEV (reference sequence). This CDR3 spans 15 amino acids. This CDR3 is CASSLASGGAVEQFF. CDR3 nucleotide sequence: TGTGCCAGCAGTTTAGCCAGCGGGGGGGCCGTTGAGCAGTTCTTC.

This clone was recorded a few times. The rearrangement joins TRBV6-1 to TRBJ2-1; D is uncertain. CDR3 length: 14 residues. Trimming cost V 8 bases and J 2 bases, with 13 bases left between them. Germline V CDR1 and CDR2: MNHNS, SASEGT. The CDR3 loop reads CASSASITYNEQFF. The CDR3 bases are TGTGCCAGCTCTGCGTCAATTACCTACAATGAGCAGTTCTTC.

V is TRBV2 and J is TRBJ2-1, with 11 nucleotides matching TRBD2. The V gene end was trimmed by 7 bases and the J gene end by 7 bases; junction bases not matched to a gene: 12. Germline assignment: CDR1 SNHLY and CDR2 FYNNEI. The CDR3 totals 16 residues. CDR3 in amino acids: CASNPLTSGEWNEQFF. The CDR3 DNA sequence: TGTGCCAGCAATCCTCTGACTAGCGGGGAGTGGAATGAGCAGTTCTTC.

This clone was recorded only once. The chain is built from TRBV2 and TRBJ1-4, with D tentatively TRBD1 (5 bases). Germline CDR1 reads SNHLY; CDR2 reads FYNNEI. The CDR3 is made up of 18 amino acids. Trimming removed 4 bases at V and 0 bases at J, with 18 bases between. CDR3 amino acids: CASSAVRQGAATNEKLFF. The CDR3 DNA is TGTGCCAGCAGTGCAGTCAGACAAGGGGCAGCAACTAATGAAAAACTGTTTTTT. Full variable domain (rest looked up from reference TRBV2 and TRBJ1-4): EPEVTQTPSHQVTQMGQEVILRCVPISNHLYFYWYRQILGQKVEFLVSFYNNEISEKSEIFDDQFSVERPDGSNFTLKIRSTKLEDSAMYFCASSAVRQGAATNEKLFFGSGTQLSVL.

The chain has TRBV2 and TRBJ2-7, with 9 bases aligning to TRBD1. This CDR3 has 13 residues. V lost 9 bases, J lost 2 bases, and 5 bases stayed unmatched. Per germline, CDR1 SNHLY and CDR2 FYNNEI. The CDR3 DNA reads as TGTGCCAGAACTGGGACAGGGCCCTACGAGCAGTACTTC. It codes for CARTGTGPYEQYF.

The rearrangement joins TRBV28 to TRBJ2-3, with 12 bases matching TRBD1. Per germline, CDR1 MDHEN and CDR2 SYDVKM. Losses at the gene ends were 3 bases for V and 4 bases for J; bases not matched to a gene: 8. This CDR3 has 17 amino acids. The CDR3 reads CASSFGDRGQDPDTQYF. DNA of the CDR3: TGTGCCAGCAGTTTTGGGGACAGGGGGCAAGACCCAGATACGCAGTATTTT.

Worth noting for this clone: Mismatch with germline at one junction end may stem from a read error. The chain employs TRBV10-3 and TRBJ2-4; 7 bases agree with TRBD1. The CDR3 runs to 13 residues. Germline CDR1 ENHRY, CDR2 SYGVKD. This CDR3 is CAISPSGTEREFF. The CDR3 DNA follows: TGTGCCATCAGCCCCTCTGGGACAGAAAGGGAGTTCTTC.